This T cell receptor (beta chain) was retrieved from a study of cytomegalovirus exposure and HLA in healthy donors. Whole-study findings and limits: Immune exposure information available was restricted to CMV serostatus. The authors confirmed in vitro that three CMV-associated chains were specific for CMV antigens. A link between a missense DCLRE1C variant and TCR beta V- and J-gene trimming emerged from a later analysis. An observed cluster of highly shared sequence variants was recorded as a likely sequencing artifact.

The PCR ran on 60 Vbeta and 13 Jbeta primers. The method was immunoSEQ multiplex PCR; TCRdb's version includes in-frame clones alone and lacks a portion of them. The sample holds 250,000 to 350,000 clones, 86% seen once. In regard to this clone: Antigen: not known.

Trimming took 3 bases from V and 5 from J, leaving 13 bases between them. Germline V gene sequence: CDR1 MNHEY, CDR2 SMNVEV (reference sequence). The CDR3 spans 14 residues. Sequenced material: PBMCs. V and J are TRBV27 and TRBJ1-1; no clear D gene. The receptor was isolated from a man in his forties or fifties in good health and CMV-seropositive. The CDR3 loop reads CASSLLGPGTEAFF. In nucleotides, the CDR3 is TGTGCCAGCAGTTTGCTTGGACCGGGGACTGAAGCTTTCTTT.